One sample yielded the 23 T cell receptor beta chains listed below, sequenced in a study of immune evolution from preneoplasia to lung adenocarcinoma. Generated by immunoSEQ multiplex PCR, the TCRdb table keeps only in-frame clones and is missing some. The table includes 7,500 to 10,000 clones, approximately 75% detected once. The sample consisted of FFPE lung adenocarcinoma in situ tissue. The source is a person at least 80 years old with lung adenocarcinoma.

The rearrangement joins TRBV10-3 to TRBJ1-1; D perhaps matches TRBD1 (5 bases). The CDR3 sequence is 13 residues long. Germline V gene data show CDR1 as ENHRY and CDR2 as SYGVKD. V lost 4 bases, J lost 3 bases, and 9 bases lay in between. CDR3 sequence: CAISAEGHTEAFF. Here the CDR3 DNA reads TGTGCCATCAGTGCCGAGGGGCACACTGAAGCTTTCTTT.

The rearrangement uses TRBV7-9 and TRBJ2-3; the D gene is possibly TRBD2 (5 bases). The CDR3 is 15 amino acids. Germline CDR1 reads SEHNR; CDR2 reads FQNEAQ (reference sequence). V lost 1 base and J 1 base, leaving 9 bases between the germline ends. The CDR3 DNA sequence: TGTGCCAGCAGCTTAGTTCTAGCACGCACAGATACGCAGTATTTT. Translating gives CASSLVLARTDTQYF.

This chain joins TRBV4-1 and TRBJ1-6; D not resolved. The germline V and J ends were trimmed by 1 base and 10 bases, with 8 bases remaining between them. CDR3 size: 13 residues. The germline V gene has CDR1 MGHRA and CDR2 YSYEKL. The CDR3 DNA sequence: TGCGCCAGCAGCCAAGGGGCAAGCTCACCCCTCCACTTT. Encoded protein: CASSQGASSPLHF.

This sequence joins TRBV29-1 and TRBJ1-1, with 7 bases fitting TRBD1. The CDR3 totals 12 residues. After removal of 6 bases from V and 7 bases from J, the junction contained 8 bases not matched to a gene. Germline-derived CDR1 and CDR2 are SQVTM and ANQGSEA. DNA for the CDR3: TGCAGCGTACAGGACAGGAGCATTGAAGCTTTCTTT. Translation: CSVQDRSIEAFF.

The chain links TRBV12-5 to TRBJ1-4, with D perhaps matching TRBD1 (6 bases). Looked up from germline, CDR1 is LGHNT and CDR2 is FRNRAP. V was shortened by 3 bases and J by 0 bases, with 8 bases between the two germline ends. This CDR3 contains 15 residues. CDR3 sequence reads: CASGFRGATNEKLFF. CDR3 DNA sequence: TGTGCTAGTGGTTTCAGGGGAGCAACTAATGAAAAACTGTTTTTT.

This clone has a single count. This chain uses TRBV5-1 with TRBJ1-2; possible D gene TRBD1, 6 bases. This CDR3 has 14 amino acids. Trimming pared 4 bases from V and 4 bases from J, leaving 14 bases between. Germline loops: CDR1 SGHRS, CDR2 YFSETQ. CDR3 DNA: TGCGCCAGCAGCCAGCGGGGGGCGACCTATGGCTACACCTTC. It encodes CASSQRGATYGYTF.

V gene TRBV19 combines with J gene TRBJ2-2; possibly TRBD1 for D (5 bases). V was shortened by 0 bases and J by 5 bases, with 10 bases between the two germline ends. CDR1 LNHDA and CDR2 SQIVND come from the germline V gene (reference sequence). The CDR3 extends over 15 amino acids. CDR3 in amino acids: CASSIEMTATGELFF. Written as DNA, the CDR3 is TGTGCCAGTAGTATAGAAATGACAGCTACCGGGGAGCTGTTTTTT.

The genes are TRBV7-2 and TRBJ1-6, with TRBD1 matching 11 bases. The germline CDR1 and CDR2 sequences are SGHTA and FQGNSA. CDR3 length equals 14 residues. V lost 4 bases and J lost 9; bases outside the gene matches: 2. The CDR3 nucleotides are TGTGCCAGCAGCTGGGGGACAGGGGGTTCACCCCTCCACTTT. Translation gives CASSWGTGGSPLHF.

The gene calls are TRBV7-2 and TRBJ2-5; 9 bases align to TRBD1. From germline, CDR1 is SGHTA and CDR2 FQGNSA. Losses at the gene ends were 5 bases for V and 7 bases for J; bases not matched to a gene: 8. The CDR3 covers 14 residues. The CDR3 protein is CASSHDRGVATQYF. DNA of the CDR3: TGTGCCAGCAGCCACGACAGGGGGGTTGCGACCCAGTACTTC.

This clone appeared a few times. The V and J genes are TRBV5-6 and TRBJ2-6; D gene uncertain. The CDR3 runs to 17 residues. Trimming shortened V by 0 bases and J by 1 base, and 11 bases separated the two germline ends. The germline V gene has CDR1 SGHDT and CDR2 YYEEEE. The CDR3, as DNA: TGTGCCAGCAGCTTGGAATGGAAGGGATCTGGGGCCAACGTCCTGACTTTC. Translation gives CASSLEWKGSGANVLTF.

This chain uses TRBV28 with TRBJ2-5; TRBD1 might be the D (6 bases). V was pared by 7 bases and J by 0 bases, with 9 bases between. Germline CDR1 is MDHEN and CDR2 is SYDVKM. This CDR3 has 13 residues. The CDR3 nucleotides read TGTGCCAGCACAGGGGCTAACCAAGAGACCCAGTACTTC. The encoded protein is CASTGANQETQYF.

The chain joins TRBV7-9 to TRBJ2-7; D is unresolved. This CDR3 is built from 12 residues. Germline CDR1 and CDR2: SEHNR and FQNEAQ (reference sequence). V lost 5 bases and J 7 bases, leaving 12 bases between the germline ends. CDR3 DNA sequence: TGTGCCAGCAGCCCGCGGTTGGGGGAGCAGTACTTC. Protein product: CASSPRLGEQYF.

This chain uses TRBV28 with TRBJ1-4, with D possibly being TRBD1 (5 bases). The CDR3 has 15 residues. CDR1 is MDHEN, CDR2 SYDVKM, per germline. Trimming left V 5 bases short and J 4 bases short, with 14 bases between. CDR3 protein: CASSLPTENNEKLFF. Here the CDR3 DNA reads TGTGCCAGCAGTCTACCGACAGAAAATAATGAAAAACTGTTTTTT.

The chain couples TRBV15 to TRBJ1-4; D gene ambiguous. The CDR3 runs to 15 residues. Per germline, CDR1 LNHNV and CDR2 YYDKDF (reference sequence). The V end was cut by 0 bases, the J end by 7 bases, with 12 bases between. This CDR3 is CATSRDSQAAEKLFF. The CDR3 DNA reads TGTGCCACCAGCAGAGATTCGCAGGCCGCTGAAAAACTGTTTTTT.

The chain employs TRBV7-2 and TRBJ2-1; 10 nucleotides align to TRBD2. After removal of 5 bases from V and 6 bases from J, the junction contained 10 bases not matched to a gene. The CDR3 contains 16 residues. Germline CDR1 is SGHTA and CDR2 is FQGNSA. The CDR3 nucleotides are TGTGCCAGCAGCCGGCGCTCAAGCGGGGGGGCCAATGAGCAGTTCTTC. Translated, it gives CASSRRSSGGANEQFF.

This clone was seen a single time. The chain couples TRBV7-2 to TRBJ1-2; D may be TRBD1 (5 bases). Germline CDR1 SGHTA, CDR2 FQGNSA. Trimming left V 5 bases short and J 6 bases short, with 22 bases between. The CDR3 runs 16 residues. CDR3 residues: CASSPLKVTGLHGYTF. The CDR3 region has the DNA TGTGCCAGCAGCCCCCTTAAGGTTACAGGACTTCATGGCTACACCTTC.

The rearrangement joins TRBV7-2 to TRBJ2-1; TRBD2 aligns across 12 bases. Unmatched junction bases numbered 12, after V lost 5 bases and J lost 4 bases. The CDR3 has 18 amino acids. From germline, CDR1 is SGHTA and CDR2 FQGNSA. The CDR3 spells CASSPNRGGLAGYNEQFF. CDR3 nucleotide sequence: TGTGCCAGCAGCCCGAACAGGGGCGGACTAGCGGGGTACAATGAGCAGTTCTTC.

The rearrangement uses TRBV5-4 and TRBJ2-5; 9 bases map to TRBD1. Germline V gives CDR1 SGHNT, CDR2 YYREEE (reference sequence). With V trimmed by 4 bases and J by 5 bases, 6 bases remained unmatched. The CDR3 contains 14 residues. CDR3 sequence (DNA): TGTGCCAGCAGCAAGGACAGGGGCGTCGAGACCCAGTACTTC. Protein sequence: CASSKDRGVETQYF.

This clone occurred a few times. The chain combines TRBV9 with TRBJ1-6; D unresolved. Germline values: CDR1 SGDLS, CDR2 YYNGEE. This CDR3 has 18 residues. V dropped 0 bases and J dropped 0 bases, with 13 bases sitting between them. CDR3 nucleotide sequence: TGTGCCAGCAGCGTAGACCGTGGAGAGAGCTCCTATAATTCACCCCTCCACTTT. It yields the protein CASSVDRGESSYNSPLHF.

The genes are TRBV7-9 and TRBJ2-5; the D gene is possibly TRBD1 (6 bases). The length of the CDR3 is 15 residues. Trimming took 4 bases from V and 5 from J, leaving 17 bases between them. Per germline, CDR1 SEHNR and CDR2 FQNEAQ (reference sequence). The CDR3 spells CASSSDSGVWETQYF. The CDR3 DNA sequence: TGTGCCAGCAGCTCTGACTCAGGGGTATGGGAGACCCAGTACTTC.

V usage is TRBV9 and J usage is TRBJ1-5, with no clear D. The CDR3 consists of 14 residues. With 2 bases removed from V and 2 bases from J, the gap between germline ends came to 8 bases. Germline CDR1 is SGDLS and CDR2 is YYNGEE. CDR3 loop: CASSVGAGNQPQHF. The CDR3, as DNA: TGTGCCAGCAGCGTGGGCGCAGGCAATCAGCCCCAGCATTTT. Drawing the rest from reference TRBV9 and TRBJ1-5, the complete variable domain is DSGVTQTPKHLITATGQRVTLRCSPRSGDLSVYWYQQSLDQGLQFLIQYYNGEERAKGNILERFSAQQFPDLHSELNLSSLELGDSALYFCASSVGAGNQPQHFGDGTRLSIL.

This clone was found a few times. The chain uses TRBV19 and TRBJ2-2; D remains unclear. The CDR3 is 14 amino acids. V dropped 0 bases and J dropped 5 bases, with 7 bases sitting between them. Germline values: CDR1 LNHDA, CDR2 SQIVND (reference sequence). The CDR3 coding sequence is TGTGCCAGTAGTATAGATACCAGGACCGGGGAGCTGTTTTTT. It codes for CASSIDTRTGELFF.

The chain employs TRBV15 and TRBJ1-6, with D possibly being TRBD1 (6 bases). Trimming took off 0 bases at V and 13 bases at J, with 22 bases between the two ends. Germline CDR1 reads LNHNV; CDR2 reads YYDKDF (reference sequence). CDR3 size: 17 residues. In DNA, the CDR3 is TGTGCCACCAGCAGAGATACCGCCAGGGGACTTGTTAATCCCCTCCACTTT. This encodes CATSRDTARGLVNPLHF.